A single T cell receptor beta chain is shown here with its context. This record belongs to a study of blood T cell repertoires in COVID-19. The overall study: Specimens from acute and convalescent COVID-19 originated in the United States, Italy and Spain.

V lost 4 bases to trimming and J lost 4 bases, with 13 bases between them. CDR3 size: 15 residues. The germline gives CDR1 SGHNT, CDR2 YENEEA. In the original workflow: Amplified reference gene primers provided the basis for estimating nucleated cell counts. Sequencing was performed with immunoSEQ multiplex PCR; in TCRdb, only in-frame clones are kept and a portion is missing. V and J calls and clone size are as listed in that table; D and trimming were resolved from the DNA. The sample comprises tens of thousands of clones, roughly four fifths of which are singletons, and 25% to 30% rests with the top ten.

Sequences were obtained from peripheral blood. The chain combines TRBV11-3 with TRBJ1-4, with unresolved D. The clonotype originates from a woman of 80 years or more with acute or convalescent COVID-19. The CDR3 DNA sequence: TGTGCCAGCAGCTCGAGCCGGGGTTATAATGAAAAACTGTTTTTT. This codes for CASSSSRGYNEKLFF.